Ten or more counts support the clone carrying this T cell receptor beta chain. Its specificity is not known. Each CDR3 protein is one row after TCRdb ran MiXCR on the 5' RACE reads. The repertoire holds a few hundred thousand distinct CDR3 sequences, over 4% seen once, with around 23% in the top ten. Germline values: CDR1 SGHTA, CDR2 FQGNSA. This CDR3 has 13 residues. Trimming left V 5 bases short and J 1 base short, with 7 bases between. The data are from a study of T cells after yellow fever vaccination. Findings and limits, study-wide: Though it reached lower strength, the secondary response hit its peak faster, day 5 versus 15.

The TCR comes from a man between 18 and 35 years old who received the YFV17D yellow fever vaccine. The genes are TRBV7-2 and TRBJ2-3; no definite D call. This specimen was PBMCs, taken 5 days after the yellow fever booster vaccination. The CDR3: CASSPRRTDTQYF. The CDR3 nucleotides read TGTGCCAGCAGCCCTCGTCGCACAGATACGCAGTATTTT.